This T cell receptor beta chain comes out of a study of T cell responses to AZD1222 COVID-19 vaccine. Study overall: Second doses that came at about 4 or about 12 weeks were put together. Whole-study findings and limits: The reported proportion of spike-specific TCRs targeting unmutated variant regions was nearly half.

This CDR3 has 12 amino acids. Losses at the gene ends were 5 bases for V and 6 bases for J; bases not matched to a gene: 3. Germline assignment: CDR1 SGHNT and CDR2 YENEEA. Sequencing used immunoSEQ multiplex PCR; TCRdb keeps in-frame clones, though not all of them. The table lists about 110,000 clones, 88% of them singletons. A note on this clone: Its target is not known.

The sequence was collected from an adult in good health. The chain carries TRBV11-3 and TRBJ1-1, with TRBD1 identical over 7 bases. The sample in question was peripheral blood, obtained on day 0 of AZD1222 vaccination. The CDR3 spells CASSPGTAEAFF. CDR3 DNA sequence: TGTGCCAGCAGCCCGGGGACAGCTGAAGCTTTCTTT.